This TCR beta chain emerged from a study of human T cells and chemical hapten exposure. Study-level information: Patients were given diphenylcyclopropenone on the scalp weekly across the roughly 24-week study. TCR yield per sample varied, mainly due to pooled library volumes.

TCRdb ran MiXCR on the RACE reads and lists one entry per CDR3 protein. This table holds a few hundred thousand distinct CDR3 sequences, about 5.4% found once. This clonotype was found a few times. CDR1 is LNHDA and CDR2 is SQIVND in the germline V gene (reference sequence). This CDR3 contains 12 residues. V shed 4 bases, J shed 8 bases, and the junction held 4 bases outside the gene matches. Time point: pre-sensitization, week 0. Treatment denoted: therapeutic diphenylcyclopropenone sensitization with weekly scalp DPC. The chain couples TRBV19 to TRBJ1-2, with 7 bases that match TRBD1. Sample: whole blood, taken in connection with sensitization to the hapten diphenylcyclopropenone (DPC). The TCR sequence derives from a woman aged 18-30 years with alopecia areata. Some clones in this sample may be carry-over from other donors' samples. The CDR3 DNA sequence: TGTGCCAGTAGTACGGGACAGCGCGGCTACACCTTC. Protein product: CASSTGQRGYTF.